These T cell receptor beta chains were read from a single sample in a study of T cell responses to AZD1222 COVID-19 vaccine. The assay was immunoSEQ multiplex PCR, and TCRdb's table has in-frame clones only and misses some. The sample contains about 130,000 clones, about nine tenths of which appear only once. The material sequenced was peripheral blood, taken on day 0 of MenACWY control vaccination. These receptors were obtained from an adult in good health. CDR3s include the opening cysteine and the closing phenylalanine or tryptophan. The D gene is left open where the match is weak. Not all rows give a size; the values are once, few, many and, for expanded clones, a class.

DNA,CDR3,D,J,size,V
TGTGCCAGCAGCTTCGCCGGGACGGGGTCCCTAAACTACAATGAGCAGTTCTTC,CASSFAGTGSLNYNEQFF,NA,TRBJ2-1,NA,TRBV7-3
TGTGCCAGCAGCCAAGCACCGGGACTAGCGATAACTAGCACAGATACGCAGTATTTT,CASSQAPGLAITSTDTQYF,TRBD2,TRBJ2-3,NA,TRBV4-2
TGTGCCAGCAGCCAGACCTCAGGGTTTGGGGGCAATCAGCCCCAGCATTTT,CASSQTSGFGGNQPQHF,NA,TRBJ1-5,NA,TRBV7-8
TGTGCCAGCAGTTACCGACAGTATAGCAATCAGCCCCAGCATTTT,CASSYRQYSNQPQHF,NA,TRBJ1-5,NA,TRBV2
TGTGCCAGCTCACCACCGGGAAAGCAAGAGACCCAGTACTTC,CASSPPGKQETQYF,NA,TRBJ2-5,NA,TRBV18
TGTGCCAGCAGCCGGGACAGGGTAGGATCGGATACGCAGTATTTT,CASSRDRVGSDTQYF,TRBD1,TRBJ2-3,NA,TRBV6-5
TGTGCAAGTCGCTCTTCGGGACAGGGGGCCAAAAACATTCAGTACTTC,CASRSSGQGAKNIQYF,NA,TRBJ2-4,NA,TRBV12-2
TGTGCCAGCAGTGAGTTTAGTTTTCGGTCGGTAACTAATGAAAAACTGTTTTTT,CASSEFSFRSVTNEKLFF,NA,TRBJ1-4,NA,TRBV2
TGCAGCGTTGGCAGGGTGTGGGAGCAGTTCTTC,CSVGRVWEQFF,NA,TRBJ2-1,once,TRBV29-1
TGTGCCAGCAGCTTAGAACTAGCGGGAGGGAAGACCCAGTACTTC,CASSLELAGGKTQYF,TRBD2,TRBJ2-5,NA,TRBV7-2
TGTGCCAGCAGCGTAGGCTCGTTCCCGCGATACACCGGGGAGCTGTTTTTT,CASSVGSFPRYTGELFF,NA,TRBJ2-2,NA,TRBV9
TGCAGCGTTGACCAGGAAACAGATACGCAGTATTTT,CSVDQETDTQYF,NA,TRBJ2-3,NA,TRBV29-1
TGTGCCAGCAGTGCCGACCGGGACAGGGGGATGGTAGGCTACACCTTC,CASSADRDRGMVGYTF,TRBD1,TRBJ1-2,NA,TRBV28
TGTGCCAGCAGCCAAGTTGCGGGCGGGTACCAAGAGACCCAGTACTTC,CASSQVAGGYQETQYF,NA,TRBJ2-5,NA,TRBV3-1/TRBV3-2
TGTGCCAGCAGCTTGGACAGGGGTTACGAGCAGTACTTC,CASSLDRGYEQYF,TRBD1,TRBJ2-7,NA,TRBV13
TGTGCCAGCAGGGGAATGGGGACAGGGGAGAAAGAGACCCAGTACTTC,CASRGMGTGEKETQYF,TRBD1,TRBJ2-5,NA,TRBV2
TGTGCCAGCAGTACCAGGGGAAACGAGCAGTACTTC,CASSTRGNEQYF,NA,TRBJ2-7,once,TRBV2
TGCGCCAGCAGCCAAGCCCGGACAGGGGCGAGGGAGACCCAGTACTTC,CASSQARTGARETQYF,TRBD1,TRBJ2-5,NA,TRBV4-3
TGTGCCAGCAGTTTATCTACAGGGGTTCAGCCCCAGCATTTT,CASSLSTGVQPQHF,TRBD1,TRBJ1-5,NA,TRBV27
TGCGCCAGCAGTCCCCCGGCCACAGATACGCAGTATTTT,CASSPPATDTQYF,NA,TRBJ2-3,NA,TRBV23-1
TGTGCCAGCAGCTTAGCGGGGACGGTTAACTATGGCTACACCTTC,CASSLAGTVNYGYTF,NA,TRBJ1-2,NA,TRBV7-2
TGTGCCACCAGTGACCAGGGACCGAACACCGGGGAGCTGTTTTTT,CATSDQGPNTGELFF,NA,TRBJ2-2,NA,TRBV24-1
TGTGCCATCAGTGAGGATTTGGTATGGGACTACTCCAGCACAGATACGCAGTATTTT,CAISEDLVWDYSSTDTQYF,TRBD2,TRBJ2-3,NA,TRBV10-3
TGTGCCAGCACTCGGGGGCTAGGGACTGAAGCTTTCTTT,CASTRGLGTEAFF,NA,TRBJ1-1,NA,TRBV28
TGTGCCAGCAGTTTAGACAGGGGTTACGAGCAGTACTTC,CASSLDRGYEQYF,TRBD1,TRBJ2-7,NA,TRBV6-5